This T cell receptor beta chain came from a study of PD-1 blockade in classical Hodgkin lymphoma. General study findings and limits: Repertoire difference causes, possibly disease activity or prior therapy, remain undefined. In newly diagnosed patients, baseline TCR diversity was reportedly below that of healthy donors.

The data were produced by immunoSEQ multiplex PCR, yet TCRdb's version contains in-frame clones alone and is incomplete. The sample holds roughly 70,000 clones, more than 85% seen once. Specified time point: newly diagnosed, previously untreated cHL patient sample. Untreated, newly diagnosed classical Hodgkin lymphoma PBMCs were used for comparison. A remark on this clone: Antigen unknown.

Trimming cost V 7 bases and J 1 base, with 11 bases left between them. Germline CDR1 is SNHLY and CDR2 is FYNNEI. This CDR3 comprises 14 residues. The receptor's source is a human donor with classical Hodgkin lymphoma. This chain links TRBV2 with TRBJ1-3, with D unclear. Specimen: peripheral blood mononuclear cells (PBMCs). CDR3 sequence (DNA): TGTGCCAGCAAGGAGGCAGGTTCTGGAAACACCATATATTTT. Protein sequence: CASKEAGSGNTIYF. The full variable domain, completed using reference TRBV2 and TRBJ1-3, is EPEVTQTPSHQVTQMGQEVILRCVPISNHLYFYWYRQILGQKVEFLVSFYNNEISEKSEIFDDQFSVERPDGSNFTLKIRSTKLEDSAMYFCASKEAGSGNTIYFGEGSWLTVV.